These 5 T cell receptor beta chains were sequenced from one sample in a study of T cell changes during pregnancy in multiple sclerosis. TCRdb's table, derived via immunoSEQ multiplex PCR, lists solely in-frame clones and lacks some. The sample records approximately 37,000 clones, 85% to 95% being singletons. The source material was CD4+ T cells from peripheral blood mononuclear cells, sampled in the third trimester of pregnancy. These receptors all stem from a female donor with multiple sclerosis, enrolled in a pregnancy study.

The chain recombines TRBV30 with TRBJ1-5, with D perhaps TRBD1 (5 bases). This CDR3 has 15 residues. In germline, CDR1 is GTSNPN, CDR2 SVGIG (reference sequence). The ends were cut back, 0 bases at V and 7 bases at J, with 16 bases in the middle. Here the CDR3 reads CAWSVRTPGSQPQHF. The CDR3 DNA sequence: TGTGCCTGGAGTGTACGGACGCCAGGGTCCCAGCCCCAGCATTTT.

V is TRBV5-1 and J is TRBJ2-1, with TRBD2 matching 12 bases. Losses at the gene ends were 4 bases for V and 8 bases for J; bases not matched to a gene: 7. Per germline, CDR1 SGHRS and CDR2 YFSETQ. This CDR3 is 15 amino acids long. CDR3 region: CASSRLAGGPHEQFF. The CDR3 region has the DNA TGCGCCAGCAGCCGTCTAGCGGGAGGGCCCCATGAGCAGTTCTTC. Full variable domain (remainder filled in from reference TRBV5-1 and TRBJ2-1): KAGVTQTPRYLIKTRGQQVTLSCSPISGHRSVSWYQQTPGQGLQFLFEYFSETQRNKGNFPGRFSGRQFSNSRSEMNVSTLELGDSALYLCASSRLAGGPHEQFFGPGTRLTVL.

The chain uses TRBV7-8 and TRBJ2-5, with D possibly being TRBD2 (7 bases). V was pared by 5 bases and J by 5 bases, with 18 bases between. The germline CDR1 and CDR2 sequences are SGHVS and FQNEAQ. The CDR3 runs 15 residues. CDR3 in DNA: TGTGCCAGCAGCCAGACTAGCAGGGGAGAGGAGACCCAGTACTTC. Amino acid sequence: CASSQTSRGEETQYF.

This chain uses TRBV2 with TRBJ1-1; no clear D gene. This CDR3 has 13 residues. Trimming removed 1 base at V and 7 bases at J, with 10 bases between. The germline V gene encodes CDR1 SNHLY and CDR2 FYNNEI. The CDR3 coding sequence is TGTGCCAGCAGTGAAGGTGGCAGTATTGAAGCTTTCTTT. Translating gives CASSEGGSIEAFF.

Within the sample, this clone is medium-sized. CDR3 amino acids: CASSHDSRRDTPNSPLHF. CDR3 nucleotide sequence: TGCGCCAGCAGCCACGATTCGAGACGGGACACACCAAATTCACCCCTCCACTTT. The genes are TRBV4-3 and TRBJ1-6; D is perhaps TRBD1 (6 bases). V dropped 3 bases and J dropped 7 bases, with 22 bases sitting between them. Germline-derived CDR1 and CDR2 are LGHNA and YSLEER. This CDR3 has 18 residues.